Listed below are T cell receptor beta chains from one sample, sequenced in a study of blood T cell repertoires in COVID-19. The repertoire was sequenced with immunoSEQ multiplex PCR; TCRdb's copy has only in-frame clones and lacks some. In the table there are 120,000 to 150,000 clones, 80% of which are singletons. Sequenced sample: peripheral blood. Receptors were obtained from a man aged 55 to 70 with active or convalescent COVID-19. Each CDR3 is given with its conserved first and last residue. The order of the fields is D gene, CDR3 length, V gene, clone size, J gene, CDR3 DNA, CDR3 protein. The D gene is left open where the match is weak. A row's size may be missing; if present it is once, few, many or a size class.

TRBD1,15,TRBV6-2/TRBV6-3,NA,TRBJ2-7,TGTGCCAGCAGCGGAGAAGGGACAGTCTCCTACGAGCAGTACTTC,CASSGEGTVSYEQYF
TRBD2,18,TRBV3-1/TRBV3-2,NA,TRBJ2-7,TGTGCCAGCAGCCAAATCCCGAGGGGGGTAGCGGGAGCCTACGAGCAGTACTTC,CASSQIPRGVAGAYEQYF
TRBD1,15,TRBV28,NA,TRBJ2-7,TGTGCCAGCAGTCCCCGCGGGACAGGGTCGTACGAGCAGTACTTC,CASSPRGTGSYEQYF
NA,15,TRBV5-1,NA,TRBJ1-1,TGCGCCAGCAGCCCCGAGCCCACAGGTCAGACTGAAGCTTTCTTT,CASSPEPTGQTEAFF
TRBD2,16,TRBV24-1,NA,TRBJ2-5,TGTGCCACCAGTGACCCTCAACTCGGGGGGGGAAGGACCCAGTACTTC,CATSDPQLGGGRTQYF
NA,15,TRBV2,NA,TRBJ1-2,TGTGCCAGCAGTGTAAATACAGGATCGAACTATGGCTACACCTTC,CASSVNTGSNYGYTF
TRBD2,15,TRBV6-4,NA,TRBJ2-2,TGTGCCAGCAGTGCGGGAGCGGGAGGATCCGGGGAGCTGTTTTTT,CASSAGAGGSGELFF
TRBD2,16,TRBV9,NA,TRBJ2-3,TGTGCCAGCAGCGTCGGAGCGGGAGTTGGGGGAGATACGCAGTATTTT,CASSVGAGVGGDTQYF
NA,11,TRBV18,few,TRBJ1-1,TGTGCCAGCTCACGGGAGGGTGAAGCTTTCTTT,CASSREGEAFF
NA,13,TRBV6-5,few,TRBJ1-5,TGTGCCAGCAGTCCGGGAAGCAATCAGCCCCAGCATTTT,CASSPGSNQPQHF
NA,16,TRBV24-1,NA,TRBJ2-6,TGTGCCACCAGTGACAATACAGGGATCGGGGCCAACGTCCTGACTTTC,CATSDNTGIGANVLTF
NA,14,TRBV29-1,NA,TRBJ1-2,TGCAGCAGTAGAGACATCCGCCCTAACTATGGCTACACCTTC,CSSRDIRPNYGYTF
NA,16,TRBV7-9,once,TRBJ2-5,TGTGCCAGCAGCCCAAACGGGCCGAACCTTCGGGGGACCCAGTACTTC,CASSPNGPNLRGTQYF
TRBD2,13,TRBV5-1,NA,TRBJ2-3,TGCGCCAGCGAAAGCGGGAACACAGATACGCAGTATTTT,CASESGNTDTQYF